The 24 T cell receptor beta chains below all came from one sample that was sequenced in a study of shared clonotypes between healthy human individuals. Some clones are missing from TCRdb's copy, which holds only in-frame ones; the method was immunoSEQ multiplex PCR. Found here are roughly 2,000,000 clones, 93% of them singletons; the top ten hold about 1.7%. Terminally differentiated effector memory CD45RA+ cells were excluded from the naive CD8 cells, which were CD45RO-negative and positively selected for CCR7. The specimen was naive CD8+ T cells from PBMCs. The receptors stem from a man aged 18 to 30 in good health. Some clones in this sample may be carry-over from other donors' samples.

The gene calls are TRBV27 and TRBJ2-3, with 11 bases lining up with TRBD2. Germline V gene sequence: CDR1 MNHEY, CDR2 SMNVEV (reference sequence). The CDR3 is 17 residues long. Trimming removed 7 bases from V and 6 bases from J; junction bases left unmatched: 15. The CDR3 reads CASISPYGTSGSDTQYF. The CDR3 nucleotides are TGTGCCAGCATCTCTCCATATGGGACTAGCGGTTCGGATACGCAGTATTTT.

This CDR3 reads CASSASSGKSGYTF. The CDR3 DNA reads TGTGCCAGCAGTGCCTCGTCAGGGAAGAGTGGCTACACCTTC. This chain links TRBV2 with TRBJ1-2; D possibly corresponds to TRBD1 (5 bases). V was pared by 4 bases and J by 7 bases, with 16 bases between. Germline lookup yields CDR1 SNHLY and CDR2 FYNNEI. CDR3 length: 14 residues.

CDR3 sequence: CASSPIILGQGYIQYF. The CDR3 bases are TGTGCCAGCAGCCCAATTATTCTAGGACAGGGTTACATTCAGTACTTC. The rearrangement uses TRBV7-9 and TRBJ2-4; 8 nucleotides line up with TRBD1. CDR3 length equals 16 residues. V lost 5 bases and J lost 8; bases outside the gene matches: 14. Germline V lookup: CDR1 SEHNR, CDR2 FQNEAQ (reference sequence).

The chain joins TRBV5-6 to TRBJ1-2; D perhaps matches TRBD1 (6 bases). The CDR3 is 18 amino acids. V gave up 0 bases and J gave up 2 bases, with 20 bases separating them. Germline V lookup: CDR1 SGHDT, CDR2 YYEEEE. The CDR3 reads CASSLGPPRRGANYGYTF. Here the CDR3 DNA reads TGTGCCAGCAGCTTGGGGCCCCCCCGGAGGGGGGCGAACTATGGCTACACCTTC.

The chain is built from TRBV6-5 and TRBJ2-7, with D perhaps TRBD1 (5 bases). The CDR3 length is 14 residues. Trimming pared 5 bases from V and 2 bases from J, leaving 13 bases between. CDR1 MNHEY and CDR2 SVGAGI come from the germline V gene. CDR3 nucleotides: TGTGCCAGCAGTAGGGCAGACAGACCCTACGAGCAGTACTTC. This encodes CASSRADRPYEQYF.

The chain couples TRBV10-3 to TRBJ2-1, with a tentative D call TRBD1 (5 bases). The CDR3 has 14 amino acids. Germline CDR1 and CDR2: ENHRY and SYGVKD. Trimming took 10 bases from V and 6 from J, leaving 19 bases between them. The CDR3 DNA is TGTGCCACCGATCAGGGTGGCTCTGGCAATGAGCAGTTCTTC. It specifies CATDQGGSGNEQFF.

V usage is TRBV7-9 and J usage is TRBJ1-1; TRBD1 is a possible D gene (5 bases). The CDR3 length is 14 residues. Trimming took 1 base from V and 4 from J, leaving 10 bases between them. Germline CDR1 and CDR2: SEHNR and FQNEAQ (reference sequence). CDR3 protein: CASSLVGTPTEAFF. CDR3 in DNA: TGTGCCAGCAGCTTAGTTGGGACCCCCACTGAAGCTTTCTTT.

This chain joins TRBV11-2 and TRBJ2-7; TRBD2 is a possible D gene (5 bases). The CDR3 contains 16 residues. V was cut by 7 bases and J by 0 bases, with 19 bases left in between. Germline CDR1 SGHAT, CDR2 FQNNGV. The CDR3 coding sequence is TGTGCCAGCACCAACCGTCCGGGGTCGAGCTCCTACGAGCAGTACTTC. Encoded protein: CASTNRPGSSSYEQYF.

In this sample, this clone turned up once. The rearrangement links TRBV15 to TRBJ2-7; TRBD2 is a possible D gene (6 bases). V was clipped by 5 bases and J by 5 bases, with 22 bases between them. This CDR3 contains 16 residues. Germline lookup yields CDR1 LNHNV and CDR2 YYDKDF (reference sequence). DNA of the CDR3: TGTGCCACCAGCGCAAGGTGGCGGGAAGGCCCACACGAGCAGTACTTC. Translation gives CATSARWREGPHEQYF.

V usage is TRBV28 and J usage is TRBJ2-1, with TRBD2 identical over 11 bases. CDR3 size: 14 residues. The V segment lost 8 bases and the J segment 6 bases; nucleotides outside the gene matches: 6. From germline, CDR1 is MDHEN and CDR2 SYDVKM. The CDR3 nucleotides are TGTGCCAGCCAAACTAGCGGGAGTCCCAATGAGCAGTTCTTC. Translation gives CASQTSGSPNEQFF.

This clone occurred once. This chain links TRBV4-3 with TRBJ2-3, with D perhaps given as TRBD1 or TRBD2 (5 bases each). Germline CDR1 and CDR2: LGHNA and YSLEER. V was pared by 0 bases and J by 2 bases, with 9 bases between. This CDR3 has 15 amino acids. The CDR3 region has the DNA TGCGCCAGCAGCCAAGACGGGGCGAACACAGATACGCAGTATTTT. This gives the protein CASSQDGANTDTQYF.

This clone was picked up a small number of times. The rearrangement joins TRBV14 to TRBJ1-1; no reliable D call. Trimming took 5 bases from V and 7 from J, leaving 14 bases between them. From germline, CDR1 is SGHDN and CDR2 FVKESK. This CDR3 is 13 amino acids long. The CDR3 is CASSSSRAGEAFF. CDR3 bases: TGTGCCAGCAGCTCAAGTCGGGCAGGTGAAGCTTTCTTT.

This sequence joins TRBV7-2 and TRBJ2-1; TRBD2 aligns across 10 bases. The CDR3 has 13 amino acids. Germline assignment: CDR1 SGHTA and CDR2 FQGNSA. Germline trimming cut 9 bases from V and 6 bases from J; bases unmatched to any gene: 5. CDR3 in DNA: TGTGCCAGTACACTAGCGGGGAGCAATGAGCAGTTCTTC. Its protein product is CASTLAGSNEQFF.

The chain recombines TRBV7-9 with TRBJ2-4; D possibly corresponds to TRBD1 (6 bases). The CDR3 runs to 15 residues. Germline-derived CDR1 and CDR2 are SEHNR and FQNEAQ (reference sequence). V was clipped by 1 base and J by 8 bases, with 15 bases between them. CDR3 nucleotide sequence: TGTGCCAGCAGCTTAGTTGAACAGGGCTCGCACATTCAGTACTTC. Translating gives CASSLVEQGSHIQYF. The whole variable domain, remainder taken from reference TRBV7-9 and TRBJ2-4, is DTGVSQNPRHKITKRGQNVTFRCDPISEHNRLYWYRQTLGQGPEFLTYFQNEAQLEKSRLLSDRFSAERPKGSFSTLEIQRTEQGDSAMYLCASSLVEQGSHIQYFGAGTRLSVL.

The chain links TRBV7-2 to TRBJ2-2; D remains unclear. The CDR3 covers 13 residues. Germline V CDR1 and CDR2: SGHTA, FQGNSA. The germline V and J ends were trimmed by 0 bases and 7 bases, with 6 bases remaining between them. DNA of the CDR3: TGTGCCAGCAGCTTAGCATCGGTCGGGGAGCTGTTTTTT. Encoded protein: CASSLASVGELFF.

This clone has just one count. The V and J genes are TRBV28 and TRBJ1-4; perhaps TRBD1 as D (6 bases). This CDR3 comprises 15 residues. The germline V gene has CDR1 MDHEN and CDR2 SYDVKM. Trimming took 6 bases from V and 5 from J, leaving 16 bases between them. The DNA for the CDR3 is TGTGCCAGCAGACCTGGACAGTTTAGCAATGAAAAACTGTTTTTT. Translated: CASRPGQFSNEKLFF.

This chain joins TRBV5-6 and TRBJ2-6, with D perhaps matching TRBD2 (5 bases). The V end was cut by 4 bases, the J end by 0 bases, with 8 bases between. The CDR3 totals 15 residues. CDR1 SGHDT and CDR2 YYEEEE come from the germline V gene. The CDR3: CASSPGSSGANVLTF. DNA for the CDR3: TGTGCCAGCAGCCCGGGGAGCTCTGGGGCCAACGTCCTGACTTTC.

This clone was seen a single time. The J gene is TRBJ2-7, the V gene TRBV4-1, with a weak D call TRBD2 (5 bases). Per the germline V gene, CDR1 is MGHRA and CDR2 is YSYEKL. The V gene lost 0 bases and the J gene lost 4 bases, with 16 bases spanning the gap. This CDR3 has 16 amino acids. DNA for the CDR3: TGCGCCAGCAGCCAAGAAAAGCGAGAAACGGGGTACGAGCAGTACTTC. Its protein is CASSQEKRETGYEQYF.

This clone was seen once. The chain is built from TRBV2 and TRBJ2-7; D may be TRBD1 (5 bases). V lost 2 bases, J lost 3 bases, and 20 bases lay in between. The CDR3 contains 17 residues. Germline lookup yields CDR1 SNHLY and CDR2 FYNNEI. The CDR3 region has the DNA TGTGCCAGCAGTGAACAATGGGGCAGGGAAATGTTCTACGAGCAGTACTTC. Amino acid sequence: CASSEQWGREMFYEQYF.

The chain has TRBV25-1 and TRBJ2-1; perhaps TRBD2 as D (6 bases). This CDR3 has 15 residues. Trimming left V 4 bases short and J 0 bases short, with 10 bases between. CDR1 and CDR2 from the germline V gene are MGHDK and SYGVNS. The CDR3 DNA reads TGTGCCAGCAGTGCCCCCGGGAGCTCCTACAATGAGCAGTTCTTC. The encoded protein is CASSAPGSSYNEQFF.

This chain connects TRBV5-6 to TRBJ2-7; D is possibly TRBD1 or TRBD2 (6 bases each). Looked up from germline, CDR1 is SGHDT and CDR2 is YYEEEE. V was cut by 1 base and J by 2 bases, with 10 bases left in between. CDR3 length equals 14 residues. Written as DNA, the CDR3 is TGTGCCAGCAGCTTGTCCGGGGGCCCCTACGAGCAGTACTTC. Amino acid sequence: CASSLSGGPYEQYF.

This clone was recorded only once. The J gene is TRBJ2-6, the V gene TRBV11-2; D unclear. Germline CDR1 and CDR2: SGHAT and FQNNGV. This CDR3 has 15 residues. Deletions cut 6 bases from V and 0 bases from J, with 9 bases between. This CDR3 is CASRPTISGANVLTF. In nucleotides, the CDR3 is TGTGCCAGCAGGCCAACTATCTCTGGGGCCAACGTCCTGACTTTC.

CDR3 region: CASSTRDSRYEQYF. The CDR3 DNA follows: TGTGCCAGCAGTACCCGGGACAGCCGCTACGAGCAGTACTTC. This rearrangement joins TRBV6-5 to TRBJ2-7; TRBD1 agrees at 7 bases. CDR3 length: 14 amino acids. Germline V lookup: CDR1 MNHEY, CDR2 SVGAGI. The V gene end was trimmed by 5 bases and the J gene end by 3 bases; junction bases not matched to a gene: 7.

The rearrangement uses TRBV15 and TRBJ2-1; D perhaps matches TRBD2 (5 bases). Germline V CDR1 and CDR2: LNHNV, YYDKDF (reference sequence). V was cut by 5 bases and J by 3 bases, with 14 bases left in between. The CDR3 consists of 15 residues. The CDR3 bases are TGTGCCACCAGCCCAATCGTCGAGGGCTACAATGAGCAGTTCTTC. Its translation: CATSPIVEGYNEQFF.